This T cell receptor (beta chain) is drawn from a study of control samples from healthy donors and cancer patients. The method was immunoSEQ multiplex PCR; TCRdb's version includes in-frame clones alone and lacks a portion of them. The data show just under 75,000 clones, 87% seen once. Germline V gene sequence: CDR1 SGHAT, CDR2 FQNNGV. The CDR3 sequence is 13 residues long. The V end lost 0 bases, the J end lost 5 bases, and 5 bases lay between the germline ends. This chain links TRBV11-2 with TRBJ1-5; D gene ambiguous. The clonotype originates from a woman between 45 and 65 years old in good health. The sample taken for sequencing was blood. CDR3 in amino acids: CASSLDTDQPQHF. CDR3 sequence (DNA): TGTGCCAGCAGCTTAGACACAGATCAGCCCCAGCATTTT.